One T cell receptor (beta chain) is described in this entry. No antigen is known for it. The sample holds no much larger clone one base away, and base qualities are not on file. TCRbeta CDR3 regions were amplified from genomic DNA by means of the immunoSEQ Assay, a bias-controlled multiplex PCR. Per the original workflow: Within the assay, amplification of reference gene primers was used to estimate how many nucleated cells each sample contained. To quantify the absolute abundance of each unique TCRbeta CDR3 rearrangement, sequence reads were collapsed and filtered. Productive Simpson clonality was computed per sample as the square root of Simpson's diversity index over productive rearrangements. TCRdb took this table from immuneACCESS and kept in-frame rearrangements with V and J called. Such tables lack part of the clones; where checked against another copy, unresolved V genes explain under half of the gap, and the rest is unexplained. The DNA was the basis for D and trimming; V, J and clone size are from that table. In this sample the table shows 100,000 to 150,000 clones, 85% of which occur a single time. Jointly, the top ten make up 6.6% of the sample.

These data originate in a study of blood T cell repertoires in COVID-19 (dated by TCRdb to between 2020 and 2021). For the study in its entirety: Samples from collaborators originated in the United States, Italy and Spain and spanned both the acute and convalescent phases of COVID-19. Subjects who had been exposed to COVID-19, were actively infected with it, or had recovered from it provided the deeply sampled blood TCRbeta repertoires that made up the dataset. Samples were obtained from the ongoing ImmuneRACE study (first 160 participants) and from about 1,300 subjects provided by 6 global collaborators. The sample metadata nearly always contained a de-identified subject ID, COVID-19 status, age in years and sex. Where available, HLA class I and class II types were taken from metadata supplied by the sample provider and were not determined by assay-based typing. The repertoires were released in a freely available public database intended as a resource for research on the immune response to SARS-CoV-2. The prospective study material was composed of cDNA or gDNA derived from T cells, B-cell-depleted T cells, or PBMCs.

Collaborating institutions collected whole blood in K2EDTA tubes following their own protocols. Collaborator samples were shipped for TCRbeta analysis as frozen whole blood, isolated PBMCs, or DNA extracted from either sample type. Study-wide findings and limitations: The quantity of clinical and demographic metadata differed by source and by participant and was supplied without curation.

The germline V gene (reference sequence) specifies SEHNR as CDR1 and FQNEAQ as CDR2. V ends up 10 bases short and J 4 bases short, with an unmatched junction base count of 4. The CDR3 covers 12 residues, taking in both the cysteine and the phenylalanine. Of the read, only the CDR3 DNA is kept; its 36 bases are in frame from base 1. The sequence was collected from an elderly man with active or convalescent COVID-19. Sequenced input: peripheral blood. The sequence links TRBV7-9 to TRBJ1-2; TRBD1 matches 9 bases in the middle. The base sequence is TGTGCCACGGGACAGGGCGGCTATGGCTACACCTTC. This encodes CATGQGGYGYTF.